This entry lists 28 T cell receptor beta chains sequenced from one sample in a study of CD8+ T cells in alopecia areata. Sequencing templates came from extracted RNA that was reverse transcribed into cDNA. Repertoires were generated with immunoSEQ multiplex PCR, while TCRdb's copy carries only in-frame clones and drops some. The sample contains approximately 280,000 clones, none of them singletons. After pooling, cutaneous lymph node cells were sorted with CD4, CD8alpha, NKG2D, NKG2ACE and other markers. The sample taken for sequencing was CD4+ T cells sorted from a lymph node. Receptor source: a C3H/HeJ mouse with alopecia areata. Mouse MHC haplotype: H2-k.

The table lists this clone with a few counts. The genes and germline here are from mouse. The DNA ends 4 residues before the CDR3 does, and the rest of the CDR3 is filled in from the germline J gene. The genes are TRBV5 and TRBJ2-3, with TRBD1 as a possible D gene (6 bases). The CDR3 loop spans 15 amino acids. In germline, CDR1 is LGHNA, CDR2 YNLKQL (reference sequence). With 0 bases removed from V and 2 bases from J, the gap between germline ends came to 9 bases. CDR3 bases read: TGTGCCAGCAGCCAAGATTCAGGGGATGCAGAA. Translated, it gives CASSQDSGDAE. The full CDR3 reads CASSQDSGDAETLYF.

Regarding this clone: Germline and genes: mouse. The read terminates 4 residues before the CDR3 end, so the remaining end is supplied by the germline J gene. This chain connects TRBV13-3 to TRBJ2-1; D unresolved. This CDR3 has 14 residues. CDR1 is NNHDY, CDR2 SYVADS, per germline. V was shortened by 1 base and J by 0 bases, with 5 bases between the two germline ends. CDR3 sequence reads: CASSDLDNYAEQFF. CDR3 bases read: TGTGCCAGCAGTGATCTGGATAACTATGCT.

This clone appeared a few times. Gene names are the mouse ones. The DNA ends 4 residues before the CDR3 does, and the rest of the CDR3 is filled in from the germline J gene. The chain links TRBV5 to TRBJ1-1; no clear D. The germline CDR1 and CDR2 sequences are LGHNA and YNLKQL (reference sequence). The CDR3 runs 11 residues. CDR3 protein: CASSQRSEVFF. CDR3 DNA, as far as it was read: TGTGCCAGCAGCCAGAGATCA.

This clone was seen a handful of times. Gene and germline names: mouse. Read sequence stops 3 residues before the CDR3 end, and the germline J gene provides the missing end. This chain uses TRBV19 with TRBJ1-6; possibly TRBD1 for D (6 bases). TRBJ1-6 falls under the ORF class, with uncertain function. CDR3 length: 16 amino acids. From germline, CDR1 is FNHDT and CDR2 SITEND (reference sequence). Trimming stripped 2 bases from V and 0 bases from J, with 9 bases between. Incomplete CDR3 DNA: TGTGCCAGCAGTATGAGGGGGGGTTCCTATAATTCGCCC. Translation gives CASSMRGGSYNSP. In full, the CDR3 reads CASSMRGGSYNSPLYF.

As to this clone: Gene names and germline match the mouse. Read sequence stops 4 residues before the CDR3 end, and the germline J gene provides the missing end. This sequence joins TRBV31 and TRBJ2-3; weak D call: TRBD2 (6 bases). V dropped 2 bases and J dropped 2 bases, with 8 bases sitting between them. The CDR3 is 13 residues long. CDR1 GKSSPN and CDR2 SITVG come from the germline V gene. The part of the CDR3 DNA that was read is TGTGCCTGGAGTGGACTGCATGCAGAA. It specifies CAWSGLHAE. The complete CDR3 protein is CAWSGLHAETLYF. The full variable domain, rest sourced from reference TRBV31 and TRBJ2-3, is AQTIHQWPVAEIKAVGSPLSLGCTIKGKSSPNLYWYWQATGGTLQQLFYSITVGQVESVVQLNLSASRPKDDQFILSTEKLLLSHSGFYLCAWSGLHAETLYFGSGTRLTVL.

This clone showed up just a few times. Gene names are the mouse ones. Read sequence stops 4 residues before the CDR3 end, and the germline J gene provides the missing end. J is TRBJ2-1 and V is TRBV13-3; 10 nucleotides match TRBD2. V was pared by 4 bases and J by 1 base, with 2 bases of the junction left unmatched. This CDR3 has 15 amino acids. Germline V gene data show CDR1 as NNHDY and CDR2 as SYVADS. The CDR3 protein is CASSSTGGNYAEQFF. CDR3 DNA, as far as it was read: TGTGCCAGCAGTTCGACTGGGGGGAACTATGCT.

In the case of this clone: Gene names follow the mouse nomenclature. With the read ending 4 residues before the CDR3 end, the germline J gene is used to fill in that end. The gene calls are TRBV3 and TRBJ2-1; 10 bases are a match to TRBD2. This CDR3 is 15 amino acids long. The ends lost 5 bases at V and 2 bases at J; junction bases unmatched: 3. Germline CDR1 and CDR2: SNHLY and FYNGKV (reference sequence). The sequenced part of the CDR3 DNA is TGTGCCAGCAGCGCCGGGACTGGGGACTATGCT. Its protein product is CASSAGTGDYA. The whole CDR3 protein is CASSAGTGDYAEQFF.

Notes on this clone: Mouse germline and gene names are used. The CDR3 is cut off 3 residues early in the read; its end comes from the germline J gene. The chain has TRBV13-1 and TRBJ1-6; D gene ambiguous. TRBJ1-6 belongs to the ORF category, with a function that is uncertain. The CDR3 has 15 amino acids. In germline, CDR1 is NSHNY, CDR2 SYGAGN. V was clipped by 2 bases and J by 0 bases, with 6 bases between them. The CDR3: CASSEADSYNSPLYF. The DNA read from the CDR3 is TGTGCCAGCAGTGAAGCAGATTCCTATAATTCGCCC.

A word on this clone: Gene names and germline refer to mouse. The CDR3 extends 4 residues past the end of the read, so its final part is completed from the germline J gene. J is TRBJ2-3 and V is TRBV13-3; D perhaps matches TRBD2 (7 bases). Trimming left V 0 bases short and J 3 bases short, with 14 bases between. CDR3 length: 16 residues. CDR1 NNHDY and CDR2 SYVADS come from the germline V gene. CDR3 DNA, as far as it was read: TGTGCCAGCAGTGATGGGGGGGCGCTTTGGGCAGAA. This translates into CASSDGGALWAE. The whole CDR3 is CASSDGGALWAETLYF.

In its sample, this clone was seen a few times. Gene names are the mouse ones. The read comes to an end 4 residues before the CDR3 does, leaving the germline J gene to fill in the end. The rearrangement links TRBV13-2 to TRBJ2-2; 9 bases align to TRBD2. The ends lost 0 bases at V and 1 base at J; junction bases unmatched: 7. Germline V CDR1 and CDR2: NNHNN, SYGAGS (reference sequence). The CDR3 runs 18 residues. The CDR3 here is CASGDATGGRKNTGQLYF. The DNA read from the CDR3 is TGTGCCAGCGGTGATGCAACTGGGGGGCGCAAAAACACCGGG.

On this clone itself: The gene names here belong to mouse. The read gets to within 4 residues of the CDR3 end, and the germline J gene fills in the rest. The chain combines TRBV31 with TRBJ2-5, with 12 bases fitting TRBD2. Trimming cost V 1 base and J 2 bases; bases outside gene matches: 1. The CDR3 runs 15 residues. In germline, CDR1 is GKSSPN, CDR2 SITVG. CDR3 sequence reads: CAWSRLGGRQDTQYF. The sequenced CDR3 bases are TGTGCCTGGAGTCGACTGGGGGGGCGCCAAGAC.

Notes on this clone: Genes and germline are mouse. Other DNA sequences in the sample encode the same CDR3. CDR3 region: CASSDGRGNSDYTF. The CDR3 DNA, read in part, is TGTGCCAGCAGTGATGGCAGGGGCAACTCC. The gene calls are TRBV13-1 and TRBJ1-2; perhaps TRBD1 as D (6 bases). The DNA ends 4 residues before the CDR3 does, and the rest of the CDR3 is filled in from the germline J gene. Per the germline V gene, CDR1 is NSHNY and CDR2 is SYGAGN. Trimming cost V 0 bases and J 2 bases, with 8 bases left between them. CDR3 length: 14 amino acids.

Of note for this clone: Gene names refer to mouse genes. The observed sequence ends 4 residues before the CDR3 terminus, with the missing tail filled in from the germline J gene. V and J are TRBV19 and TRBJ2-2; D call uncertain. The CDR3 runs to 13 residues. Germline loops: CDR1 FNHDT, CDR2 SITEND (reference sequence). V was clipped by 5 bases and J by 1 base, with 6 bases between them. The sequenced part of the CDR3 DNA is TGTGCCAGCAGCACAAGAAACACCGGG. Amino acid sequence: CASSTRNTG. The CDR3 in its entirety is CASSTRNTGQLYF.

This clone came up a few times. Gene names and germline refer to mouse. The sequenced fragment ends 4 residues before the CDR3 boundary, so the rest is inferred from the germline J gene. The V gene is TRBV13-3, the J gene TRBJ2-1, with TRBD1 matching 9 bases. The CDR3 contains 15 residues. Germline loops: CDR1 NNHDY, CDR2 SYVADS. V shed 6 bases and J 1 base; nucleotides not matched to a gene: 5. This CDR3 reads CASTHRGPNYAEQFF. Incomplete CDR3 DNA: TGTGCCAGCACCCACAGGGGGCCAAACTATGCT.

This clone was counted a few times. The gene names here belong to mouse. Read data end 4 residues before the CDR3 end; the end is taken from the germline J gene. Different DNA sequences within this sample yield the same CDR3. The V gene is TRBV1, the J gene TRBJ2-5; 7 bases are a match to TRBD1. The CDR3 length is 14 residues. Losses at the gene ends were 1 base for V and 2 bases for J; bases not matched to a gene: 0. Germline-derived CDR1 and CDR2 are NSQYPW and LRSPGD (reference sequence). CDR3 bases read: TGCACCTGCAGTGCAGGACAGGGCCAAGAC. Amino acids: CTCSAGQGQD. The CDR3 as a whole reads CTCSAGQGQDTQYF.

This clone showed up just a few times. Gene and germline names: mouse. Read coverage stops 4 residues before the CDR3 terminus; the germline J gene supplies the remainder. This chain connects TRBV29 to TRBJ1-2; possibly TRBD1 for D (5 bases). Germline V gives CDR1 MSHET, CDR2 SYDVDS. The CDR3 runs to 14 residues. CDR3 in amino acids: CASSLRTGGGDYTF. The CDR3 bases that were read are TGTGCTAGCAGTTTAAGGACTGGGGGGGGC.

Concerning this clone: Any gene name here is a mouse gene name. The sequenced fragment ends 4 residues before the CDR3 boundary, so the rest is inferred from the germline J gene. This rearrangement joins TRBV1 to TRBJ2-3, with D maybe TRBD1 (5 bases). CDR3 size: 15 residues. Trimming removed 4 bases from V and 0 bases from J, with 11 bases in between. The germline gives CDR1 NSQYPW, CDR2 LRSPGD (reference sequence). Here the CDR3 reads CTCSDRITSAETLYF. Partial CDR3 DNA: TGCACCTGCAGTGACAGGATCACTAGTGCAGAA.

This clone was observed a handful of times. Gene names follow the mouse nomenclature. The observed sequence ends 4 residues before the CDR3 terminus, with the missing tail filled in from the germline J gene. The J gene is TRBJ1-2, the V gene TRBV13-1; a possible D gene is TRBD1 (5 bases). Trimming took off 2 bases at V and 4 bases at J, with 12 bases between the two ends. The CDR3 length is 14 residues. Germline-derived CDR1 and CDR2 are NSHNY and SYGAGN. The DNA read from the CDR3 is TGTGCCAGCAGTGACAACGGACATTTCTCC. Amino acids: CASSDNGHFS. The entire CDR3 protein is CASSDNGHFSDYTF.

In this sample, this clone turned up a few times. The listed genes are named as in mouse. The read gets to within 3 residues of the CDR3 end, and the germline J gene fills in the rest. The rearrangement uses TRBV13-3 and TRBJ1-6, with a tentative D call TRBD1 (6 bases). TRBJ1-6 is assigned to the ORF class and has an uncertain function. CDR1 and CDR2 (germline): NNHDY, SYVADS. The V and J ends lost 3 bases and 5 bases respectively, with 6 bases between them. The length of the CDR3 is 13 residues. The CDR3: CASSAGDNSPLYF. CDR3 DNA, as far as it was read: TGTGCCAGCAGTGCAGGGGATAATTCGCCC.

As regards this clone: Genes and germline are mouse. Other DNA sequences within the sample encode an identical CDR3. This CDR3 is CTCSAVGGYAEQFF. CDR3 bases read: TGCACCTGCAGTGCAGTCGGGGGGTATGCT. This chain links TRBV1 with TRBJ2-1, with TRBD2 as a possible D gene (6 bases). The CDR3 end is not reached by the read, which stops 4 residues before it; the germline J gene fills it in. Trimming removed 1 base at V and 4 bases at J, with 8 bases between. CDR3 length equals 14 residues. Germline CDR1 is NSQYPW and CDR2 is LRSPGD (reference sequence).

A few counts support this clone. All gene names here are mouse names. The read is 4 residues too short to cover the CDR3 end, so that end is filled in from the germline J gene. V gene TRBV13-2 combines with J gene TRBJ2-5, with 9 bases aligning to TRBD2. CDR1 and CDR2 from the germline V gene are NNHNN and SYGAGS (reference sequence). The CDR3 is 15 amino acids. This chain's CDR3 is CASGGRLGDWDTQYF. The CDR3 DNA, read in part, is TGTGCCAGCGGTGGAAGACTGGGGGATTGGGAC.

Regarding this clone: Mouse germline and gene names are used. The observed sequence ends 4 residues before the CDR3 terminus, with the missing tail filled in from the germline J gene. The chain couples TRBV19 to TRBJ2-5; tentatively, D is TRBD1 (5 bases). The CDR3 loop spans 15 amino acids. Germline loops: CDR1 FNHDT, CDR2 SITEND (reference sequence). Trimming stripped 0 bases from V and 0 bases from J, with 8 bases between. The sequenced CDR3 bases are TGTGCCAGCAGTATAGGGACAATTAACCAAGAC. It codes for CASSIGTINQD. The whole CDR3 protein reads CASSIGTINQDTQYF.

Details on this clone: Genes here carry mouse names. The DNA ends 4 residues before the CDR3 does, and the rest of the CDR3 is filled in from the germline J gene. Other DNA sequences from this sample encode an identical CDR3 as well. This chain uses TRBV31 with TRBJ1-2; possibly TRBD1 for D (5 bases). This CDR3 is built from 14 residues. The V gene lost 0 bases and the J gene lost 0 bases, with 8 bases spanning the gap. Germline assignment: CDR1 GKSSPN and CDR2 SITVG. CDR3 sequence reads: CAWSLGHANSDYTF. The covered CDR3 bases are TGTGCCTGGAGTCTCGGACACGCAAACTCC.

This clone was seen more than once but under ten times. Each gene name is a mouse one. The DNA ends 4 residues before the CDR3 does, and the rest of the CDR3 is filled in from the germline J gene. The V gene is TRBV13-3, the J gene TRBJ2-1; 10 positions match TRBD2. Trimming removed 3 bases from V and 1 base from J; junction bases left unmatched: 1. The CDR3 loop spans 15 amino acids. Germline CDR1 and CDR2: NNHDY and SYVADS. The CDR3 region is CASSGGLGNYAEQFF. The covered CDR3 bases are TGTGCCAGCAGTGGGGGACTGGGGAACTATGCT.

This clone has only a few counts. Mouse gene names and germline throughout. The CDR3 region is CASSRGGGSSAETLYF. Partial CDR3 DNA: TGTGCCAGCAGTAGAGGGGGGGGCTCTAGTGCAGAA. The rearrangement links TRBV19 to TRBJ2-3, with 8 bases fitting TRBD2. The read ends 4 residues shy of where the CDR3 ends; the end is completed using the germline J gene. After removal of 3 bases from V and 0 bases from J, the junction contained 6 bases not matched to a gene. The V gene's germline CDR1 is FNHDT and CDR2 SITEND (reference sequence). CDR3 length: 16 residues.

This clone has more than one count but fewer than ten. The gene names here belong to mouse. The read comes to an end 4 residues before the CDR3 does, leaving the germline J gene to fill in the end. This chain uses TRBV5 with TRBJ2-7, with 9 nucleotides matching TRBD2. Germline V gives CDR1 LGHNA, CDR2 YNLKQL (reference sequence). The CDR3 has 15 amino acids. CDR3 residues: CASSQEGLGEYEQYF. CDR3 DNA, as far as it was read: TGTGCCAGCAGCCAAGAGGGACTGGGCGAGTAT.

With respect to this clone: The gene symbols are mouse symbols. The CDR3 goes on 3 residues after the read ends, and that part is filled in from the germline J gene. The chain uses TRBV5 and TRBJ1-6, with TRBD1 as a possible D gene (6 bases). TRBJ1-6 is placed among ORFs of uncertain function. Trimming shortened V by 0 bases and J by 8 bases, and 8 bases separated the two germline ends. CDR1 and CDR2 from the germline V gene are LGHNA and YNLKQL (reference sequence). The CDR3 is 14 residues long. The CDR3 DNA, read in part, is TGTGCCAGCAGCCAAGAGTACAGGGATTCGCCC. Protein product: CASSQEYRDSP. The CDR3 as a whole reads CASSQEYRDSPLYF.

As regards this clone: The gene symbols are mouse symbols. The CDR3 is cut off 4 residues early in the read; its end comes from the germline J gene. The chain combines TRBV5 with TRBJ1-2; possible D gene TRBD1, 5 bases. V was pared by 1 base and J by 3 bases, with 12 bases between. Germline assignment: CDR1 LGHNA and CDR2 YNLKQL (reference sequence). CDR3 length: 15 amino acids. The CDR3 loop is CASSQVWGGDSDYTF. The part of the CDR3 DNA that was read is TGTGCCAGCAGCCAAGTGTGGGGGGGAGACTCC.